These 14 T cell receptor beta chains share one sample of origin, sequenced in a study of shared clonotypes between healthy human individuals. Sequencing used immunoSEQ multiplex PCR; TCRdb keeps in-frame clones, though not all of them. Of about 1 million clones detected, about 77% appear once; the ten largest clones hold about 1.5%. The specimen was memory CD4+ T cells sorted from blood. Subset here: CD45RA-negative fraction. The receptors derive from a man between 18 and 29 years old in good health.

J is TRBJ2-7 and V is TRBV18; D call uncertain. V shed 1 base and J shed 3 bases, with 10 bases lying between them. Germline V CDR1 and CDR2: KGHSH, LQKENI. The CDR3 totals 14 residues. CDR3 residues: CASSPREGNYEQYF. CDR3 in DNA: TGTGCCAGCTCACCACGAGAAGGGAACTACGAGCAGTACTTC.

The rearrangement uses TRBV4-3 and TRBJ2-2; D call uncertain. Germline values: CDR1 LGHNA, CDR2 YSLEER. This CDR3 has 13 amino acids. Trimming removed 0 bases from V and 11 bases from J, with 10 bases in between. The CDR3 loop is CASSQETYLELFF. Here the CDR3 DNA reads TGCGCCAGCAGCCAAGAGACCTACCTCGAGCTGTTTTTT.

This chain uses TRBV21-1 with TRBJ1-6; the D call TRBD1 from the table was never checked on the DNA. TRBV21-1 is annotated as a pseudogene. The CDR3 covers 21 residues. This CDR3 reads CASSKDRDRGMRRRGDSPLHF. In nucleotides, the CDR3 is TGTGCCAGCAGCAAAGATAGGGACAGGGGAATGAGGCGGCGGGGAGATTCACCCCTCCACTTT.

This clone was detected a few times. V is TRBV5-1 and J is TRBJ2-7; TRBD1 is a possible D gene (6 bases). This CDR3 has 14 residues. Germline CDR1 SGHRS, CDR2 YFSETQ. V was pared by 1 base and J by 5 bases, with 13 bases between. CDR3 DNA: TGCGCCAGCAGCTTGCAATTGGGGGCCGACGAGCAGTACTTC. It encodes CASSLQLGADEQYF.

This clone was seen just once. The chain links TRBV7-9 to TRBJ1-1, with D possibly being TRBD1 (6 bases). The CDR3 loop spans 14 amino acids. Per the germline V gene, CDR1 is SEHNR and CDR2 is FQNEAQ (reference sequence). Trimming pared 6 bases from V and 6 bases from J, leaving 17 bases between. In nucleotides, the CDR3 is TGTGCCAGCAGTTGGGGGGGCGGTAGAGCTGAAGCTTTCTTT. Residues: CASSWGGGRAEAFF.

As to this clone: Distinct nucleotide sequences in the sample also encode this CDR3. This chain connects TRBV18 to TRBJ2-1; TRBD1 agrees at 7 bases. V was pared by 3 bases and J by 1 base, with 6 bases of the junction left unmatched. CDR1 is KGHSH and CDR2 is LQKENI in the germline V gene. The CDR3 sequence is 16 residues long. CDR3 DNA sequence: TGTGCCAGCTCACCTCCGGGACAGTCATCCTACAATGAGCAGTTCTTC. Translating gives CASSPPGQSSYNEQFF.

This chain links TRBV7-9 with TRBJ2-3; D is possibly TRBD1 (6 bases). The germline V and J ends were trimmed by 6 bases and 5 bases, with 18 bases remaining between them. The CDR3 totals 15 residues. Germline assignment: CDR1 SEHNR and CDR2 FQNEAQ (reference sequence). CDR3 DNA sequence: TGTGCCAGCAGTCATACAGGGATTGTTAAAGATACGCAGTATTTT. This translates into CASSHTGIVKDTQYF. Full variable domain (outside the CDR3, taken from reference TRBV7-9 and TRBJ2-3): DTGVSQNPRHKITKRGQNVTFRCDPISEHNRLYWYRQTLGQGPEFLTYFQNEAQLEKSRLLSDRFSAERPKGSFSTLEIQRTEQGDSAMYLCASSHTGIVKDTQYFGPGTRLTVL.

This sequence joins TRBV7-2 and TRBJ2-5; 7 bases fit TRBD2. The CDR3 sequence is 18 residues long. Looked up from germline, CDR1 is SGHTA and CDR2 is FQGNSA. V dropped 1 base and J dropped 5; count of bases not matched to a gene: 16. The chain's CDR3 is CASSLGSQRGIIRETQYF. As DNA, the CDR3 is TGTGCCAGCAGCTTAGGGTCCCAGCGGGGCATAATAAGGGAGACCCAGTACTTC.

In DNA, the CDR3 is TGCGCCAGCGGGCGGACAGGGGGCTCCTACGAGCAGTACTTC. It yields the protein CASGRTGGSYEQYF. J is TRBJ2-7 and V is TRBV5-1, with TRBD1 matching 10 bases. V lost 7 bases, J lost 0 bases, and 4 bases stayed unmatched. The CDR3 sequence is 14 residues long. Germline CDR1 and CDR2: SGHRS and YFSETQ.

This rearrangement joins TRBV6-5 to TRBJ1-1, with D possibly being TRBD1 (6 bases). CDR1 MNHEY and CDR2 SVGAGI come from the germline V gene. Between the trimmed V and J ends, which lost 6 bases and 11 bases, there was a span of 13 bases. CDR3 length: 11 residues. The CDR3 is CASSKGQRAFF. The CDR3 DNA reads as TGTGCCAGCAGCAAAGGACAGCGGGCTTTCTTT.

The chain recombines TRBV28 with TRBJ2-7; D not resolved. V lost 6 bases to trimming and J lost 4 bases, with 19 bases between them. In germline, CDR1 is MDHEN, CDR2 SYDVKM. The CDR3 covers 15 residues. CDR3 protein: CASSAPDLPPYEQYF. For the CDR3, the DNA is TGTGCCAGCAGCGCCCCGGACCTTCCTCCTTACGAGCAGTACTTC.

V usage is TRBV27 and J usage is TRBJ1-1, with a tentative D call TRBD1 (6 bases). The V and J ends lost 8 bases and 5 bases respectively, with 21 bases between them. CDR1 and CDR2 (germline): MNHEY, SMNVEV (reference sequence). The CDR3 is 15 amino acids. The CDR3 coding sequence is TGTGCCAGCTCAAAACTGGCGGGGGCTTATACTGAAGCTTTCTTT. Its protein product is CASSKLAGAYTEAFF.

Here the CDR3 DNA reads TGTGCCAGCAGCCCACTGGGGGAGTATGGCTACACCTTC. Translating it yields CASSPLGEYGYTF. The chain joins TRBV14 to TRBJ1-2; TRBD1 might be the D (5 bases). CDR3 length: 13 amino acids. The germline V and J ends were trimmed by 4 bases and 5 bases, with 11 bases remaining between them. Germline V gene sequence: CDR1 SGHDN, CDR2 FVKESK.

This clone has a single count. The chain uses TRBV7-8 and TRBJ1-2; 7 bases are shared with TRBD1. V was pared by 5 bases and J by 8 bases, with 11 bases of the junction left unmatched. Germline V gives CDR1 SGHVS, CDR2 FQNEAQ. The CDR3 is 14 residues long. CDR3 coding DNA: TGTGCCAGCAGCCCACAGGGGCGGGTAGGCGGCTACACCTTC. Amino acid sequence: CASSPQGRVGGYTF.